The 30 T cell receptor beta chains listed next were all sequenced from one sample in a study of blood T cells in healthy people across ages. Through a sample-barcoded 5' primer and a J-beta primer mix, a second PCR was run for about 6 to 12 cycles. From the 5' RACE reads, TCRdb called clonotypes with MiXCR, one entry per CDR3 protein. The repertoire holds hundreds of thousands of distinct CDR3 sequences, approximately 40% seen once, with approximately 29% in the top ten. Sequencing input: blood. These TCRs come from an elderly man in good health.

CDR3 region: CASSRGLAGGGVEQFF. The CDR3 nucleotides are TGTGCCAGCAGCCGGGGACTAGCGGGAGGGGGGGTTGAGCAGTTCTTC. This chain joins TRBV6-5 and TRBJ2-1; TRBD2 matches 16 bases. The germline CDR1 and CDR2 sequences are MNHEY and SVGAGI. After removal of 6 bases from V and 9 bases from J, the junction contained 8 bases not matched to a gene. The CDR3 loop spans 16 amino acids.

The CDR3 region is CATTPAAGGAVSGTDTQYF. CDR3 sequence (DNA): TGTGCCACCACCCCTGCTGCGGGAGGGGCCGTTTCTGGCACAGATACGCAGTATTTT. The V gene is TRBV10-3, the J gene TRBJ2-3; TRBD2 aligns across 9 bases. This CDR3 region has 19 residues. Germline V CDR1 and CDR2: ENHRY, SYGVKD. The ends lost 10 bases at V and 1 base at J; junction bases unmatched: 21.

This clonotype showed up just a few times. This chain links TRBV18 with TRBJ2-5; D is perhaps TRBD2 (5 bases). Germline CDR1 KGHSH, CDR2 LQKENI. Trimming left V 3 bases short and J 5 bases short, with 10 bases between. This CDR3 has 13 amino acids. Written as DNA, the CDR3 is TGTGCCAGCTCACCGGACTCCCGTGAGACCCAGTACTTC. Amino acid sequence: CASSPDSRETQYF.

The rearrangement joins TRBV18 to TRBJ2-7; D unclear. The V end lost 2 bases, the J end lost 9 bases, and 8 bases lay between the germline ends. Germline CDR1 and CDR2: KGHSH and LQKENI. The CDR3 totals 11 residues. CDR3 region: CASSPDTGQYF. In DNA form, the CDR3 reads TGTGCCAGCTCACCAGATACTGGGCAGTACTTC.

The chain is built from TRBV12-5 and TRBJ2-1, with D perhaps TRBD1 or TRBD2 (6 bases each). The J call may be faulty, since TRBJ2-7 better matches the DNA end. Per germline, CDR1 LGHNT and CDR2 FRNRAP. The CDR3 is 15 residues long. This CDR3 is CASGLYGGSYNEQYF. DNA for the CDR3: TGTGCTAGTGGTTTATACGGGGGCTCCTACAATGAGCAGTACTTC.

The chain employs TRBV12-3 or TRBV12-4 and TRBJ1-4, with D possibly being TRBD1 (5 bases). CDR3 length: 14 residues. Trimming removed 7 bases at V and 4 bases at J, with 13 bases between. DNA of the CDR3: TGTGCCAGCACCCTCCGCCAGGGTAATGAAAAACTGTTTTTT. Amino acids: CASTLRQGNEKLFF.

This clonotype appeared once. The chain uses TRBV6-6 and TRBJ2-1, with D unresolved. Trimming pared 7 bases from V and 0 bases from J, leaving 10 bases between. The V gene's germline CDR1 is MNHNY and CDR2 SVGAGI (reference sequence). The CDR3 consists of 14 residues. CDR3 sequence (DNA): TGTGCCAGCACCTCAAGCAGCTCCTACAATGAGCAGTTCTTC. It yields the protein CASTSSSSYNEQFF.

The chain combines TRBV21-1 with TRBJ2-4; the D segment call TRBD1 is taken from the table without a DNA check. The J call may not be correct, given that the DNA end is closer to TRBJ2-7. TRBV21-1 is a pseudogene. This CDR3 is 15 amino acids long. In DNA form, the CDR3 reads TGTGCCAGCAGCGGTCGCCGACAGGGAATTTACGAGCAGTACTTC. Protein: CASSGRRQGIYEQYF.

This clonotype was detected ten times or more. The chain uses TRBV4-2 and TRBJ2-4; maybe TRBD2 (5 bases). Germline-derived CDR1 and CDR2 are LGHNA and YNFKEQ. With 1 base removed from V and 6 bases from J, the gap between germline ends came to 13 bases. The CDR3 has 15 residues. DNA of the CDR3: TGTGCCAGCAGCCAAGTCCCGGAGGCACTAAACATTCAGTACTTC. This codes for CASSQVPEALNIQYF.

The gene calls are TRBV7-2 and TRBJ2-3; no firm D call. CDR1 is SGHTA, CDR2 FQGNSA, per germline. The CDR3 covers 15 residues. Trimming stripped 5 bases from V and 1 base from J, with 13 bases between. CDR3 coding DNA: TGTGCCAGCAGCCTAGAGTTTCCCCGCACAGATACGCAGTATTTT. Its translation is CASSLEFPRTDTQYF.

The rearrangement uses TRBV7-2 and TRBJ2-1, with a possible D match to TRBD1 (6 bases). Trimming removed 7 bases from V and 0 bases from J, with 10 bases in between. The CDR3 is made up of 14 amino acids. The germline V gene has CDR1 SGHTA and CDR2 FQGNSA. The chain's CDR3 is CASTLRGSYNEQFF. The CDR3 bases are TGTGCCAGCACCCTCAGGGGCTCCTACAATGAGCAGTTCTTC.

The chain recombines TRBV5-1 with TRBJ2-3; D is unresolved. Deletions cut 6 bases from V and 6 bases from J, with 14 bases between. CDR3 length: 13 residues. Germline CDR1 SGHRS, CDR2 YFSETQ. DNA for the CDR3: TGCGCCAGCAATCTAGACTTTCCCGATACGCAGTATTTT. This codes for CASNLDFPDTQYF.

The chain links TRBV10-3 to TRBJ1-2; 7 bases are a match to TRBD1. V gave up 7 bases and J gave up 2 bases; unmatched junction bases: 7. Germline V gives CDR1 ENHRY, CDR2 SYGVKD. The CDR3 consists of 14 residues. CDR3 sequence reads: CAIKGGRGNYGYTF. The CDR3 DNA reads TGTGCCATCAAGGGAGGCAGGGGGAACTATGGCTACACCTTC.

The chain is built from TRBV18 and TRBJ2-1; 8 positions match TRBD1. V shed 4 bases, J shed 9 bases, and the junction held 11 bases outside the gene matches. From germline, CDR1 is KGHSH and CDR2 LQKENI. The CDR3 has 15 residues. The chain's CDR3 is CASSRDRGRDSEQFF. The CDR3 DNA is TGTGCCAGCTCACGCGACAGGGGTAGGGACAGTGAGCAGTTCTTC.

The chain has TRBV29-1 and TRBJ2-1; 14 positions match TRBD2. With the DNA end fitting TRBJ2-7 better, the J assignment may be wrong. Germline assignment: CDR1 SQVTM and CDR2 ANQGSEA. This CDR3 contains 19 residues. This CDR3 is CSVDPPGLAGGRSYNEQYF. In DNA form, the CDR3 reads TGCAGCGTTGATCCACCCGGACTAGCGGGAGGCCGCTCCTACAATGAGCAGTACTTC.

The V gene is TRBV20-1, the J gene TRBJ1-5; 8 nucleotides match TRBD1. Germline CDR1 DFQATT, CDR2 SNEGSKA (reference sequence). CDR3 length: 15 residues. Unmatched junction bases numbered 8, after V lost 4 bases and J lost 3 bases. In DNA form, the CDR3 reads TGCAGTGCTACTACAGGGGGGGCACCCAATCAGCCCCAGCATTTT. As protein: CSATTGGAPNQPQHF.

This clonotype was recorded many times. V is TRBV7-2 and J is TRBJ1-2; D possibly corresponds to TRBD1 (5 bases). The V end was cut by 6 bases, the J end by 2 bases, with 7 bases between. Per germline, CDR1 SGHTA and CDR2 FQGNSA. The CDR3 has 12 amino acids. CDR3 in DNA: TGTGCCAGCAGTCGACAGAACTATGGCTACACCTTC. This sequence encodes CASSRQNYGYTF.

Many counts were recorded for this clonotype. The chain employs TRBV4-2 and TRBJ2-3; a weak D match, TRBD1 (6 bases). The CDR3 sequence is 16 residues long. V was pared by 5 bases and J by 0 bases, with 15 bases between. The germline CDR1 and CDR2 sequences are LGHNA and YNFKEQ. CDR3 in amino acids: CASSRTVEPSTDTQYF. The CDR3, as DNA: TGTGCCAGCAGCAGGACAGTTGAACCTAGCACAGATACGCAGTATTTT.

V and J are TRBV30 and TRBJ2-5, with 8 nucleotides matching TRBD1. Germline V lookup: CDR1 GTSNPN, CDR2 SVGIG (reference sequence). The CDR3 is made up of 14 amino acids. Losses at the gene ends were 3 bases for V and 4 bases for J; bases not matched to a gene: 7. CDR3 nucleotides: TGTGCCTGGAGACTCACAGGGGGTAGAGAGACCCAGTACTTC. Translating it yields CAWRLTGGRETQYF.

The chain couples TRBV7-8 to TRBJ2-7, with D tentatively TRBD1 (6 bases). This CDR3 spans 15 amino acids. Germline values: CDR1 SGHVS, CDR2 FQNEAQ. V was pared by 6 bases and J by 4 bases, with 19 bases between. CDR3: CASRNTGSENYEQYF. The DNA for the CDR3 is TGTGCCAGCAGAAATACAGGGTCAGAAAATTACGAGCAGTACTTC.

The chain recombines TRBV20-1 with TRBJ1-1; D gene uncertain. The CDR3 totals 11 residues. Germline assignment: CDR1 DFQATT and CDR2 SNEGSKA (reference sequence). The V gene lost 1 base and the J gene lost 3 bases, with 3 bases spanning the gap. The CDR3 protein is CSARGYTEAFF. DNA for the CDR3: TGCAGTGCTAGAGGATACACTGAAGCTTTCTTT.

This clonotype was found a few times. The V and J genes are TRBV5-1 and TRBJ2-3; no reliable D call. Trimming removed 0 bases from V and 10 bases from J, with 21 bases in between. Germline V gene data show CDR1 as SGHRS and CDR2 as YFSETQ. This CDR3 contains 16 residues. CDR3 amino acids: CASSLGLRGAQFPQYF. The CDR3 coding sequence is TGCGCCAGCAGCTTGGGTCTTAGAGGAGCCCAATTTCCGCAGTATTTT.

CDR3 bases: TGCAGTGCAAGGACGACTAGCAGCTACAATGAGCAGTTCTTC. Translated: CSARTTSSYNEQFF. The V and J genes are TRBV20-1 and TRBJ2-1; 7 bases are shared with TRBD2. Germline V gene lookup returns CDR1 DFQATT and CDR2 SNEGSKA (reference sequence). V lost 6 bases to trimming and J lost 3 bases; unmatched junction nucleotides: 8. The length of the CDR3 is 14 residues.

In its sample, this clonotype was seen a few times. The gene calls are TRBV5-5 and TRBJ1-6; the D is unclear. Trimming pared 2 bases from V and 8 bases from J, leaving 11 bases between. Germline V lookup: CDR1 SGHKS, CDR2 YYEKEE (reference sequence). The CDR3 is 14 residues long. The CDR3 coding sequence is TGTGCCAGCAGCTTAAGAAATGGAGATTCACCCCTCCACTTT. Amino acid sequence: CASSLRNGDSPLHF.

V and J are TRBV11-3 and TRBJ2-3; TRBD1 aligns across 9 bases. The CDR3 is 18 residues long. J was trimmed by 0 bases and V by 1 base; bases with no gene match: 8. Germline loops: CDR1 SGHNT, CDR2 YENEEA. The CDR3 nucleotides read TGTGCCAGCAGCTTAGGTGCCTACGGACAGGGGAGCACAGATACGCAGTATTTT. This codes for CASSLGAYGQGSTDTQYF.

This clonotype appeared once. The CDR3 loop reads CASSIVGARTDTQYF. For the CDR3, the DNA is TGTGCCAGCAGTATAGTGGGGGCCAGGACAGATACGCAGTATTTT. The chain carries TRBV6-2 or TRBV6-3 and TRBJ2-3, with D possibly being TRBD1 (6 bases). This CDR3 is built from 15 residues. Trimming cost V 5 bases and J 3 bases, with 15 bases left between them. Germline V gene lookup returns CDR1 MNHEY and CDR2 SVGEGT.

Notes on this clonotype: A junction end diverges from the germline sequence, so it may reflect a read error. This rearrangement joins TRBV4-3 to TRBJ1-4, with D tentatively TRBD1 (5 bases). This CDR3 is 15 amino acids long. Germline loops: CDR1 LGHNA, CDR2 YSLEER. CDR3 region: CAGSLTGRLNEKLFF. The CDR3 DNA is TGCGCCGGCAGCCTTACGGGACGGCTTAATGAAAAACTGTTTTTT.

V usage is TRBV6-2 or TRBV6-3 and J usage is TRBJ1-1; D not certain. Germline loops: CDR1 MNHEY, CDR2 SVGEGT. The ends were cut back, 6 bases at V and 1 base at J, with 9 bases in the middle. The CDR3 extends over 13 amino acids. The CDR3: CASSDVPNTEAFF. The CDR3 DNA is TGTGCCAGCAGCGACGTCCCGAACACTGAAGCTTTCTTT.

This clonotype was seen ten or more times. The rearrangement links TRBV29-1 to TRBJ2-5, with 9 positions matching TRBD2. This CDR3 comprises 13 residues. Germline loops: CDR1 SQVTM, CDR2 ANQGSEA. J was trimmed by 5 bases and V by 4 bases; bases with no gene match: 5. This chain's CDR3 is CSVVAGGFETQYF. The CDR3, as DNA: TGCAGCGTTGTTGCGGGGGGGTTTGAGACCCAGTACTTC.

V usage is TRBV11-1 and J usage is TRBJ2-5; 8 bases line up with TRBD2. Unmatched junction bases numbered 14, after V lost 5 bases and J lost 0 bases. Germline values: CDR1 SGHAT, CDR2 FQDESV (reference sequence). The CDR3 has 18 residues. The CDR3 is CASSPGLSGNTYQETQYF. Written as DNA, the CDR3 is TGTGCCAGCAGCCCGGGACTTAGCGGGAATACGTACCAAGAGACCCAGTACTTC. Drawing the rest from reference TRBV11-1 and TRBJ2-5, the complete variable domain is EAEVAQSPRYKITEKSQAVAFWCDPISGHATLYWYRQILGQGPELLVQFQDESVVDDSQLPKDRFSAERLKGVDSTLKIQPAELGDSAMYLCASSPGLSGNTYQETQYFGPGTRLLVL.